One TCR beta chain is described in this entry. Its target is unknown. The data derive from a study of cytotoxic CD8 clonotypes in ibrutinib-treated CLL. CDR1 is SGDLS and CDR2 is YYNGEE in the germline V gene. Trimming took off 0 bases at V and 8 bases at J, with 9 bases between the two ends. The CDR3 is 13 amino acids. Whole-study findings and limits: There were few public clonotypes, and on treatment they contracted or stayed stable. Baseline clonality exceeded age-matched healthy donors and tracked circulating CD8+ T-cell counts.

TCRdb's copy holds only in-frame clones and misses some; the assay was immunoSEQ multiplex PCR. The top ten hold approximately 11% of the sample, which has some 140,000 clones, approximately 89% seen once. The chain combines TRBV9 with TRBJ2-1; D call uncertain. The origin of this receptor is a human donor with chronic lymphocytic leukemia. The sample in question was PBMCs, obtained after 12 months of ibrutinib treatment. The CDR3 is CASSVALDHEQFF. The DNA of the CDR3 is TGTGCCAGCAGCGTAGCTCTGGACCATGAGCAGTTCTTC.